This entry lists 21 T cell receptor beta chains sequenced from one sample in a study of cytomegalovirus exposure and HLA in healthy donors. The PCR ran on 60 Vbeta and 13 Jbeta primers. Sequenced by immunoSEQ multiplex PCR; TCRdb stores in-frame clones only, minus some. The sample lists 200,000 or so clones, 78% occurring once. Input material: PBMCs. The receptor source for this set is a woman aged 25 to 45 in good health and CMV-seropositive.

This sequence joins TRBV5-1 and TRBJ2-1; 8 bases are a match to TRBD2. V dropped 3 bases and J dropped 0; count of bases not matched to a gene: 17. The CDR3 is 20 amino acids. Germline CDR1 and CDR2: SGHRS and YFSETQ. The CDR3 here is CASSWGVTSVRVSSYNEQFF. CDR3 DNA: TGCGCCAGCAGCTGGGGGGTGACTAGCGTAAGGGTGAGCTCCTACAATGAGCAGTTCTTC.

The chain is built from TRBV5-6 and TRBJ1-1, with TRBD1 matching over 7 bases. Trimming removed 4 bases from V and 0 bases from J; junction bases left unmatched: 9. The CDR3 has 16 residues. Germline V lookup: CDR1 SGHDT, CDR2 YYEEEE. DNA of the CDR3: TGTGCCAGCAGCCCGGGGACAGATCTCATGAACACTGAAGCTTTCTTT. The encoded protein is CASSPGTDLMNTEAFF.

The V gene is TRBV7-6, the J gene TRBJ1-4; a possible D gene is TRBD1 (6 bases). In germline, CDR1 is SGHVS, CDR2 FNYEAQ. The CDR3 consists of 15 residues. The V end was cut by 1 base, the J end by 1 base, with 7 bases between. The CDR3 nucleotides read TGTGCCAGCAGCTTAGAAGGGGGAACTAATGAAAAACTGTTTTTT. It translates to CASSLEGGTNEKLFF.

The chain is built from TRBV10-3 and TRBJ1-1; a possible D gene is TRBD1 (6 bases). Per the germline V gene, CDR1 is ENHRY and CDR2 is SYGVKD. Deletions cut 8 bases from V and 8 bases from J, with 18 bases between. This CDR3 region has 13 residues. The CDR3 DNA is TGTGCCATCCTTTCGTCCGTCGGGACAGAAGCTTTCTTT. Translating it yields CAILSSVGTEAFF.

On this clone itself: The same CDR3 is also encoded by other DNA sequences in this sample. This sequence joins TRBV4-1 and TRBJ1-1, with D possibly matching TRBD1 (5 bases). The CDR3 spans 13 residues. Germline lookup yields CDR1 MGHRA and CDR2 YSYEKL. Trimming removed 1 base at V and 6 bases at J, with 9 bases between. Here the CDR3 DNA reads TGCGCCAGCAGCCAAGTGGGGGGGGCTGAAGCTTTCTTT. This translates into CASSQVGGAEAFF.

In nucleotides, the CDR3 is TGTGCCAGCAGTAGAACCAGGGTGTTGGCCTACGAGCAGTACTTC. Residues: CASSRTRVLAYEQYF. The chain links TRBV6-5 to TRBJ2-7, with D maybe TRBD1 (5 bases). The CDR3 runs 15 residues. Germline V gene data show CDR1 as MNHEY and CDR2 as SVGAGI. Trimming removed 5 bases from V and 2 bases from J, with 16 bases in between.

The rearrangement links TRBV27 to TRBJ2-7; 7 nucleotides line up with TRBD2. The germline CDR1 and CDR2 sequences are MNHEY and SMNVEV (reference sequence). V lost 3 bases to trimming and J lost 3 bases; unmatched junction nucleotides: 2. This CDR3 has 13 amino acids. DNA of the CDR3: TGTGCCAGCAGTTTCCAGCGGGGCTACGAGCAGTACTTC. It specifies CASSFQRGYEQYF.

In its sample, this clone was seen once. This chain uses TRBV27 with TRBJ2-1, with TRBD2 identical over 13 bases. The CDR3 sequence is 17 residues long. From germline, CDR1 is MNHEY and CDR2 SMNVEV (reference sequence). V shed 1 base and J 7 bases; nucleotides not matched to a gene: 7. The CDR3 DNA follows: TGTGCCAGCAGTTTATTCACACTAGCGGGAGGGCAGAATGAGCAGTTCTTC. This translates into CASSLFTLAGGQNEQFF.

This chain joins TRBV19 and TRBJ1-5; 10 bases match TRBD1. The J segment lost 5 bases and the V segment lost 7 bases, leaving 5 bases of the junction unmatched. There are 14 residues in the CDR3. The V gene's germline CDR1 is LNHDA and CDR2 SQIVND (reference sequence). CDR3 in amino acids: CASNQDRGHQPQHF. DNA for the CDR3: TGTGCCAGTAACCAAGACAGGGGGCATCAGCCCCAGCATTTT.

This sequence joins TRBV27 and TRBJ1-2; 7 bases are a match to TRBD1. The CDR3 consists of 15 residues. The germline gives CDR1 MNHEY, CDR2 SMNVEV (reference sequence). J was trimmed by 6 bases and V by 8 bases; bases with no gene match: 15. CDR3 nucleotide sequence: TGTGCCAGCGCGGACCGGGACAGAAATCTTCATGGCTACACCTTC. Translated: CASADRDRNLHGYTF.

J is TRBJ2-5 and V is TRBV10-3; possibly TRBD2 for D (5 bases). Trimming shortened V by 5 bases and J by 1 base, and 8 bases separated the two germline ends. Per germline, CDR1 ENHRY and CDR2 SYGVKD. This CDR3 is 13 amino acids long. The DNA of the CDR3 is TGTGCCATCAGTCGAAGCGGCCAAGAGACCCAGTACTTC. This codes for CAISRSGQETQYF.

The chain is built from TRBV6-1 and TRBJ1-1; weak D call: TRBD1 (6 bases). The germline V and J ends were trimmed by 5 bases and 5 bases, with 15 bases remaining between them. The CDR3 covers 14 residues. The V gene's germline CDR1 is MNHNS and CDR2 SASEGT. The CDR3 DNA reads TGTGCCAGCAGTAGACAAGGGGGTAGAACTGAAGCTTTCTTT. Its translation is CASSRQGGRTEAFF.

V gene TRBV10-1 combines with J gene TRBJ2-2; 7 positions match TRBD1. This CDR3 region has 15 residues. The germline CDR1 and CDR2 sequences are WNHNN and SYGVQD (reference sequence). J lost 6 bases, V lost 3 bases, and 7 bases had no gene match. CDR3: CASSDGDRYPGELFF. The CDR3 region has the DNA TGCGCCAGCAGTGATGGGGACAGATATCCCGGGGAGCTGTTTTTT.

The chain carries TRBV27 and TRBJ2-1; TRBD2 aligns across 12 bases. Germline CDR1 is MNHEY and CDR2 is SMNVEV (reference sequence). The CDR3 runs to 16 residues. Trimming at V came to 7 bases and at J to 0 bases, leaving 4 bases not matched to a gene. CDR3 protein: CASKRTSGTSYNEQFF. The CDR3 coding sequence is TGTGCCAGCAAGAGGACTAGCGGGACCTCCTACAATGAGCAGTTCTTC.

The chain uses TRBV19 and TRBJ1-6; TRBD1 might be the D (6 bases). V lost 4 bases, J lost 10 bases, and 14 bases lay in between. This CDR3 is 14 amino acids long. Germline assignment: CDR1 LNHDA and CDR2 SQIVND (reference sequence). For the CDR3, the DNA is TGTGCCAGTAGTAAAACAGGGTTACGGTCACCCCTCCACTTT. Protein product: CASSKTGLRSPLHF. The full variable domain, with the rest looked up from reference TRBV19 and TRBJ1-6, is DGGITQSPKYLFRKEGQNVTLSCEQNLNHDAMYWYRQDPGQGLRLIYYSQIVNDFQKGDIAEGYSVSREKKESFPLTVTSAQKNPTAFYLCASSKTGLRSPLHFGNGTRLTVT.

V gene TRBV28 combines with J gene TRBJ2-7; 9 bases fit TRBD1. Trimming took 6 bases from V and 6 from J; bases not matched to a gene: 9. Germline CDR1 and CDR2: MDHEN and SYDVKM. The CDR3 contains 14 residues. CDR3 protein: CASSRDRVVSEQYF. CDR3 nucleotides: TGTGCCAGCAGCCGGGACAGGGTCGTTAGCGAGCAGTACTTC.

This chain uses TRBV10-3 with TRBJ2-5; the D gene is possibly TRBD2 (6 bases). The CDR3 length is 13 residues. The germline CDR1 and CDR2 sequences are ENHRY and SYGVKD. V lost 7 bases to trimming and J lost 5 bases, with 14 bases between them. CDR3 protein: CAINAGTEETQYF. CDR3 bases: TGTGCCATCAACGCGGGGACCGAGGAGACCCAGTACTTC.

The genes are TRBV6-5 and TRBJ2-1; the match to TRBD2 covers 8 bases. CDR1 is MNHEY and CDR2 is SVGAGI in the germline V gene. V lost 10 bases, J lost 4 bases, and 12 bases stayed unmatched. The CDR3 extends over 15 amino acids. The CDR3 bases are TGTGCCACCGGTAGGGCGGGGGGTCTTTACAATGAGCAGTTCTTC. Residues: CATGRAGGLYNEQFF.

V gene TRBV19 combines with J gene TRBJ2-7; 8 bases agree with TRBD1. The CDR3 has 17 amino acids. The junction had 15 bases not matched to a gene; V was cut back by 7 bases and J by 1 base. CDR1 LNHDA and CDR2 SQIVND come from the germline V gene (reference sequence). CDR3 sequence: CASTPRQRTGSSYEQYF. The CDR3 coding sequence is TGTGCCAGTACCCCCAGGCAAAGGACAGGGTCGTCCTACGAGCAGTACTTC.

This chain links TRBV10-3 with TRBJ2-3, with D possibly matching TRBD1 (6 bases). Deletions cut 4 bases from V and 2 bases from J, with 16 bases between. The germline V gene has CDR1 ENHRY and CDR2 SYGVKD. This CDR3 contains 16 residues. The CDR3 nucleotides are TGTGCCATCAGTGGAGCCAGAAGGACAGACACAGATACGCAGTATTTT. Translation gives CAISGARRTDTDTQYF.

The chain joins TRBV11-2 to TRBJ2-7; weak D call: TRBD2 (6 bases). Deletions cut 4 bases from V and 3 bases from J, with 16 bases between. The CDR3 has 15 residues. The germline V gene has CDR1 SGHAT and CDR2 FQNNGV. Here the CDR3 DNA reads TGTGCCAGCAGCTCCCGTCTCGGCGGGAACTACGAGCAGTACTTC. Translating it yields CASSSRLGGNYEQYF.